The clone carrying this TCR beta chain was seen repeatedly, ten times or more. Its specificity is unknown. The V and J ends lost 1 base and 0 bases respectively, with 10 bases between them. The CDR3 covers 16 residues. The data stem from a study of response to subunit inactivated influenza vaccine. Study observations and caveats: The authors suggested that every seasonal influenza vaccination recruits few new T cells.

TCRdb fed the RT-PCR reads into MiXCR, producing one record per CDR3 protein. The sample records about 650,000 distinct CDR3 sequences, 15% to 17% being singletons. Source: PBMCs from blood, taken about 11 days after vaccination. This sequence was found in a man aged 50 to 59 who received an inactivated influenza vaccine. The chain recombines TRBV12-3 or TRBV12-4 with TRBJ2-1; no clear D. CDR3 region: CASSLGQFLSYNEQFF. DNA of the CDR3: TGTGCCAGCAGTTTAGGACAATTCCTCTCCTACAATGAGCAGTTCTTC.